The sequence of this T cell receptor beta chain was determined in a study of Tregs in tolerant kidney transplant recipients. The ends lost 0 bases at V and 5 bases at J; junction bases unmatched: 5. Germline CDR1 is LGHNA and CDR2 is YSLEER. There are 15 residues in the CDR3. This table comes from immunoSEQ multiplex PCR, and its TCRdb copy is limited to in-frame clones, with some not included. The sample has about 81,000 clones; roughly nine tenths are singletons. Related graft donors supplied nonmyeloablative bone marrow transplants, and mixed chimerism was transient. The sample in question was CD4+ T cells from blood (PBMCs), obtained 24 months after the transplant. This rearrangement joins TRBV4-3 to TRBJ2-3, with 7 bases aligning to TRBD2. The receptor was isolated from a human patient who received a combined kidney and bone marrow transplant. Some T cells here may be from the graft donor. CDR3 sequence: CASSQDDTGGDTQYF. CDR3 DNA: TGCGCCAGCAGCCAAGACGATACGGGAGGAGATACGCAGTATTTT.